This entry concerns a single TCR beta chain. It has no known antigen specificity. There are no base qualities to consult, and no much larger clone falls within one base. One collaborating source in Seattle enrolled patients during active infection and followed them longitudinally through the course of disease. Each collaborating institution followed its own protocols to collect whole blood in K2EDTA tubes. For TCRbeta analysis, collaborator samples were shipped as frozen whole blood, as isolated PBMCs, or as DNA extracted from either sample type. These data come from a study of blood T cell repertoires in COVID-19 (dated by TCRdb to the early 2020s). Broadly, across the study: Samples from collaborators originated in the United States, Italy and Spain and spanned both the acute and convalescent phases of COVID-19. The prospective study material was composed of cDNA or gDNA derived from T cells, B-cell-depleted T cells, or PBMCs. Deeply sampled blood TCRbeta repertoires from subjects exposed to, actively infected with, or recovered from COVID-19 were included in the dataset. The repertoires were released in a freely available public database meant as a resource for research on the immune response to SARS-CoV-2. Samples were obtained from the ongoing ImmuneRACE study (first 160 participants) and from roughly 1,300 subjects provided by 6 global collaborators. Sample metadata almost always included a de-identified subject ID, COVID-19 status, age in years and sex. Where HLA class I and class II types were available, the types were taken from metadata supplied by the sample provider, not from assay-based typing. The paper's findings and limits, for the study overall: Clinical and demographic metadata were provided uncurated, with the amount varying by source and participant.

The CDR3 has 13 amino acids, counting the end cysteine and phenylalanine. Kept here is only the CDR3 DNA, which spans 39 bases and is read in frame from base 1. The V end loses 6 bases and the J end loses 2 bases, and a stretch of 10 bases separates them. TCRbeta CDR3 regions were amplified from genomic DNA using the immunoSEQ Assay, a bias-controlled multiplex PCR. The original pipeline was this. Nucleated cell counts per sample were estimated from amplification of reference gene primers within the assay. To quantify the absolute abundance of each unique TCRbeta CDR3 rearrangement, sequence reads were collapsed and filtered. Productive Simpson clonality was computed per sample as the square root of Simpson's diversity index over productive rearrangements. TCRdb holds this immuneACCESS table with in-frame rearrangements only. Some clones are missing; in checked studies, unresolved V genes explain under half, and the rest has no known cause. The V and J calls and clone size come from that table; D and trimming were worked out from the DNA. Recorded for this sample are about 390,000 clones; more than 70% of them occurred a single time. The ten biggest clones cover roughly 2.1% of the sample.

The sequencing sample was made of peripheral blood. This receptor was obtained from a woman aged 60 to 75 with COVID-19, enrolled during active disease. The sequence joins TRBV12-3 or TRBV12-4 to TRBJ2-5; the D gene is unclear. CDR3 sequence: CASRRSLQETQYF. The nucleotide sequence is given as TGTGCCAGCAGGAGGAGCTTACAAGAGACCCAGTACTTC.